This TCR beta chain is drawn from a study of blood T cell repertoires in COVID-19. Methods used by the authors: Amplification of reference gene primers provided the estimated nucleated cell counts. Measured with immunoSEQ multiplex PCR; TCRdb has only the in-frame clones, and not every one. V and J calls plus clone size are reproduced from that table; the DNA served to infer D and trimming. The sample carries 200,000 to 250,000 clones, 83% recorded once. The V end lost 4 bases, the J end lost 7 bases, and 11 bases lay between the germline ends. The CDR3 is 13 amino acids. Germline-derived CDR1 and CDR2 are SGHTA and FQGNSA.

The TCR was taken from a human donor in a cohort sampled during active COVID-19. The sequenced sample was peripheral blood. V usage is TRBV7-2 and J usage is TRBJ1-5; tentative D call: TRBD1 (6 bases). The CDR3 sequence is CASSYMDSQPQHF. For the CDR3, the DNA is TGTGCCAGCAGCTATATGGACAGCCAGCCCCAGCATTTT.